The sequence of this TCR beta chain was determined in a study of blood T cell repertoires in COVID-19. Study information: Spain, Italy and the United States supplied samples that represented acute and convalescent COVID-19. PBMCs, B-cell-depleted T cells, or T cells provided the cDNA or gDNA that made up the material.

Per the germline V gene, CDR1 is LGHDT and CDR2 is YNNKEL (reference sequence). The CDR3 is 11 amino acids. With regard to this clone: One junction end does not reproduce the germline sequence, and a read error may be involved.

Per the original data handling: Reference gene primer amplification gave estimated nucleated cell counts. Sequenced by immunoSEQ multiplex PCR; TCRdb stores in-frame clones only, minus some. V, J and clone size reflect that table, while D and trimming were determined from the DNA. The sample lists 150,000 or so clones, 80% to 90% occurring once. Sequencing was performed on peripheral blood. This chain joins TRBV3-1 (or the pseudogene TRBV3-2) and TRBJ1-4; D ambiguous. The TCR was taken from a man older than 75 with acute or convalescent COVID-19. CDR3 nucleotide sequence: TGTGCCAGCAGCCATGGCTCCAGGCCTGTGTTT. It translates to CASSHGSRPVF.